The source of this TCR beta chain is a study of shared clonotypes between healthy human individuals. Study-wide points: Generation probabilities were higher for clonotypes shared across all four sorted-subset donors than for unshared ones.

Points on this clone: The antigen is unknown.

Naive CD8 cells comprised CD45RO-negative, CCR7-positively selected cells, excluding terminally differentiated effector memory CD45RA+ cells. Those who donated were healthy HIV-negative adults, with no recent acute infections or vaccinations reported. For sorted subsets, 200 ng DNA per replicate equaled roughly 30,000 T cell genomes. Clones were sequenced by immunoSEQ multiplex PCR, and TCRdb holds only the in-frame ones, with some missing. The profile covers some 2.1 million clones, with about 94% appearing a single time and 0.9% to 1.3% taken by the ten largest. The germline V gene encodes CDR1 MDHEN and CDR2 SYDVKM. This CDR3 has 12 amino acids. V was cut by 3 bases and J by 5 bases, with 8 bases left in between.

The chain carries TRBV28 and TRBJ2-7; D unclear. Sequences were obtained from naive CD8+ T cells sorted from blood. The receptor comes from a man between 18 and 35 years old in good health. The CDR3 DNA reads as TGTGCCAGCAGTTTTTTCGGCAACGAGCAGTACTTC. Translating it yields CASSFFGNEQYF.